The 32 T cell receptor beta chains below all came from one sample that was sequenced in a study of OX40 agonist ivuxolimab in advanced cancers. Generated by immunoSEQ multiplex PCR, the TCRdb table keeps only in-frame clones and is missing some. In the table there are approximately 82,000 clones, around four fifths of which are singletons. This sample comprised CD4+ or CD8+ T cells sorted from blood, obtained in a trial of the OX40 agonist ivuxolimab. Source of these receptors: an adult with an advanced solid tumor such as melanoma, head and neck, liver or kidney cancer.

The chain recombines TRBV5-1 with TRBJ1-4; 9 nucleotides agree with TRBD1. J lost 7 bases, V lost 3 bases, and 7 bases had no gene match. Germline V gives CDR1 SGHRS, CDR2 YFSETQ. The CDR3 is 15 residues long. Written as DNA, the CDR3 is TGCGCCAGCAGCTCTGGGACAGGGCCTACTGAAAAACTGTTTTTT. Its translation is CASSSGTGPTEKLFF.

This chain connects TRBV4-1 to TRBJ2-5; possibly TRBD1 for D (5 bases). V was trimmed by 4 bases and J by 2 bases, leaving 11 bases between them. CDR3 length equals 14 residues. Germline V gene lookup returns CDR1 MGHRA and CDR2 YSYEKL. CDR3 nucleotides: TGCGCCAGCAGCCGACAGACAGAACAAGAGACCCAGTACTTC. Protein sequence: CASSRQTEQETQYF.

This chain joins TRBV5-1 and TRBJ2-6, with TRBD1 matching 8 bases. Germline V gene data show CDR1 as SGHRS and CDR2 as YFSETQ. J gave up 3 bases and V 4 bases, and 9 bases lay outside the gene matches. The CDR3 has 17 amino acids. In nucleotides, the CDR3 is TGCGCCAGCAGCCCAGACAGGGGATCGGGTGGGGCCAACGTCCTGACTTTC. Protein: CASSPDRGSGGANVLTF.

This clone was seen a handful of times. CDR3 DNA: TGTGCCAGCAGGAATGGACTAGCGGGAGGCCGAACCTACGAGCAGTACTTC. This codes for CASRNGLAGGRTYEQYF. The V call is TRBV5-6, the J call TRBJ2-7, with 14 bases that match TRBD2. Germline values: CDR1 SGHDT, CDR2 YYEEEE. The V segment lost 5 bases and the J segment 2 bases; nucleotides outside the gene matches: 9. The CDR3 runs to 17 residues.

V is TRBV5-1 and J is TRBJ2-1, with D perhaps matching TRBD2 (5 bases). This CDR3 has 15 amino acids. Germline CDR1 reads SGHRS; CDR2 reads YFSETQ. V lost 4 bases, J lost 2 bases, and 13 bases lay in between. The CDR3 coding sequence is TGCGCCAGCAGCCAAACTAGTAGTCCCTACAATGAGCAGTTCTTC. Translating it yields CASSQTSSPYNEQFF.

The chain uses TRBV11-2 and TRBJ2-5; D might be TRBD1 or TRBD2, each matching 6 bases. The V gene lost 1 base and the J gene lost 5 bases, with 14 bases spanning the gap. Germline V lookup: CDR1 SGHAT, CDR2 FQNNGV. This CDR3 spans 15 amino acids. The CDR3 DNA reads TGTGCCAGCAGCTTAGTTTCGGGGGCGCGGGAGACCCAGTACTTC. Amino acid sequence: CASSLVSGARETQYF.

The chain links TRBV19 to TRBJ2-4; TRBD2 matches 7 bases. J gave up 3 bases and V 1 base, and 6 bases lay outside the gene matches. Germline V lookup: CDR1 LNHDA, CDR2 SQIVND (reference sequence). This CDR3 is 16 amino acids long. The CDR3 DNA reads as TGTGCCAGTAGTATAGCCAGCGGGACCTACAAAAACATTCAGTACTTC. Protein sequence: CASSIASGTYKNIQYF.

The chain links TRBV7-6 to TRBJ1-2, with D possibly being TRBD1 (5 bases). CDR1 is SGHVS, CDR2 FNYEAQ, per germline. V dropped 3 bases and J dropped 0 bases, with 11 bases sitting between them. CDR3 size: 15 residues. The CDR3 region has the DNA TGTGCCAGCAGCTTTACGACAGATACTAACTATGGCTACACCTTC. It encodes CASSFTTDTNYGYTF.

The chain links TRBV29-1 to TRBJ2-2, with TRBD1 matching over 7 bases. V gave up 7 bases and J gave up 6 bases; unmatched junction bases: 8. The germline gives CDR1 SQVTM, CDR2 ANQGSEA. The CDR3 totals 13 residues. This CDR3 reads CSARRQGAGELFF. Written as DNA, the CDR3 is TGCAGCGCCCGTCGGCAGGGGGCCGGGGAGCTGTTTTTT.

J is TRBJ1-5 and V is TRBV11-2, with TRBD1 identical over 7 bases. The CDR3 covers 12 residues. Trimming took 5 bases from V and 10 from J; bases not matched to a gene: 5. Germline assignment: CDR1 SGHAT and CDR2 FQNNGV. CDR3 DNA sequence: TGTGCCAGCAGCCCACAGGGGACCCCCCAGCATTTT. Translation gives CASSPQGTPQHF.

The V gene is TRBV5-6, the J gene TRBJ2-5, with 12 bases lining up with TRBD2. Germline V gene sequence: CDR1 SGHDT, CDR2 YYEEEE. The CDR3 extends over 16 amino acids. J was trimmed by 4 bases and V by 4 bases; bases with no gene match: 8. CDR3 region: CASSPTLAGGIETQYF. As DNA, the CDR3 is TGTGCCAGCAGCCCGACACTAGCGGGAGGAATAGAGACCCAGTACTTC.

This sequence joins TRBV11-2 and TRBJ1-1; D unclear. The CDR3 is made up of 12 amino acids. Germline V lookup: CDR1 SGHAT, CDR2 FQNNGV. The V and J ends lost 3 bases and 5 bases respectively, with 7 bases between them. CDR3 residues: CASSFEGTEAFF. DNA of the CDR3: TGTGCCAGCAGCTTCGAAGGGACTGAAGCTTTCTTT.

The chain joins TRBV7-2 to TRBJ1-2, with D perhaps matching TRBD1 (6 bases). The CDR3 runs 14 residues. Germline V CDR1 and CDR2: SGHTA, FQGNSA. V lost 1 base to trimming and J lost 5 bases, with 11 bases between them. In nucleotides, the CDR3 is TGTGCCAGCAGCTTAGACGGGGGCGATTATGGCTACACCTTC. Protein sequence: CASSLDGGDYGYTF. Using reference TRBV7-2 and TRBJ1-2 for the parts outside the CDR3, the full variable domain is GAGVSQSPSNKVTEKGKDVELRCDPISGHTALYWYRQSLGQGLEFLIYFQGNSAPDKSGLPSDRFSAERTGGSVSTLTIQRTQQEDSAVYLCASSLDGGDYGYTFGSGTRLTVV.

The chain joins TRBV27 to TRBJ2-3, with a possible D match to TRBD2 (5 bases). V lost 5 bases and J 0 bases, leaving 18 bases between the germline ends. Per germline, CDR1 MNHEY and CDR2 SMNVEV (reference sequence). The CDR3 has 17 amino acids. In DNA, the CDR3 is TGTGCCAGCAGTCCCCGGGGAAGCGGAGGTAGCACAGATACGCAGTATTTT. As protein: CASSPRGSGGSTDTQYF.

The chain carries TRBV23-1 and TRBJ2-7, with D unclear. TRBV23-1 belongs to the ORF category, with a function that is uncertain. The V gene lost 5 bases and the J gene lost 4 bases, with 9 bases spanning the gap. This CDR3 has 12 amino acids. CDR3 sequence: CASSEAVYEQYF. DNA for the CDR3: TGCGCCAGCAGTGAGGCCGTATACGAGCAGTACTTC.

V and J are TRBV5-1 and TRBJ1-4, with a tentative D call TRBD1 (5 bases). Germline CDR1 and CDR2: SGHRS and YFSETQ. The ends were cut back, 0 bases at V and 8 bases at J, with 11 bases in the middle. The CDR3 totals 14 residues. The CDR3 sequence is CASSLGQGQEKLFF. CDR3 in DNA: TGCGCCAGCAGCTTGGGGCAGGGTCAGGAAAAACTGTTTTTT.

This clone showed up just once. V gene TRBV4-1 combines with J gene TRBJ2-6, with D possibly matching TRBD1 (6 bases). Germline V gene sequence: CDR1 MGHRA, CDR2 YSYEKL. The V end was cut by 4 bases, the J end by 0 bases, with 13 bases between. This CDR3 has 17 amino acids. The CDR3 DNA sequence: TGCGCCAGCAGCCCCCGGGACACTTCCTCTGGGGCCAACGTCCTGACTTTC. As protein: CASSPRDTSSGANVLTF.

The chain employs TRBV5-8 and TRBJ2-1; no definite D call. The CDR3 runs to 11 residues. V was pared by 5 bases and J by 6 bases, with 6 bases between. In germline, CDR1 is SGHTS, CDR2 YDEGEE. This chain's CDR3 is CASRLLNEQFF. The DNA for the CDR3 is TGTGCCAGCAGGTTACTCAATGAGCAGTTCTTC.

This chain's CDR3 is CASSGHRAGTQYF. CDR3 in DNA: TGTGCCAGCAGTGGCCACAGGGCTGGTACGCAGTATTTT. This chain connects TRBV6-1 to TRBJ2-3; D perhaps matches TRBD1 (6 bases). Germline loops: CDR1 MNHNS, CDR2 SASEGT. The CDR3 length is 13 residues. Trimming cost V 4 bases and J 8 bases, with 13 bases left between them.

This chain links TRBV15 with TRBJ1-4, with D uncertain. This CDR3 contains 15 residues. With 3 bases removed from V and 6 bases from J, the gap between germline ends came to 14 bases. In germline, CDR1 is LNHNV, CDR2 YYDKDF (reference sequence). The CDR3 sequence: CATSRSPGSDEKLFF. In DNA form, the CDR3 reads TGTGCCACCAGCAGGTCGCCGGGGTCCGATGAAAAACTGTTTTTT.

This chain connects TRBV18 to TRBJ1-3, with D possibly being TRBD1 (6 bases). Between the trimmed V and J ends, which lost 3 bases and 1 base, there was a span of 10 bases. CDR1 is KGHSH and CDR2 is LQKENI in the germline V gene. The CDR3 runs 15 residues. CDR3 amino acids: CASSPGADSGNTIYF. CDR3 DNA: TGTGCCAGCTCACCGGGGGCAGATTCTGGAAACACCATATATTTT.

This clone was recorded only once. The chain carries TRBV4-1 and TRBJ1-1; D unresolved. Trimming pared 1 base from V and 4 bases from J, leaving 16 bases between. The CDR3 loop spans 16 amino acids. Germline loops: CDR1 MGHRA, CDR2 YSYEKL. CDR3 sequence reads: CASSQVNLGFSTEAFF. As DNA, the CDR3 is TGCGCCAGCAGCCAAGTCAATCTAGGGTTTAGCACTGAAGCTTTCTTT.

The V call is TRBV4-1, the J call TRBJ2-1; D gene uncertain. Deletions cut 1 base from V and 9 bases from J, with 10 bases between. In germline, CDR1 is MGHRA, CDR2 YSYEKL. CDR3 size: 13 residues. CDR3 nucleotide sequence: TGCGCCAGCAGCCAAGGGGTGTTAAGTGAGCAGTTCTTC. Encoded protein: CASSQGVLSEQFF.

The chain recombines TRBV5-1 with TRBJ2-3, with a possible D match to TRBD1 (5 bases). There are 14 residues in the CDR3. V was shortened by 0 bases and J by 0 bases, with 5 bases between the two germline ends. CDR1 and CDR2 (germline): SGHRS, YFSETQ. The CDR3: CASSLGQSTDTQYF. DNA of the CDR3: TGCGCCAGCAGCTTGGGACAGAGCACAGATACGCAGTATTTT.

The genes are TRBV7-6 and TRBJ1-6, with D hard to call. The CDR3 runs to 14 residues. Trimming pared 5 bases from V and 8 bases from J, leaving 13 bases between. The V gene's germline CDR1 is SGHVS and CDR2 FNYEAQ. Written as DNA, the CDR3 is TGTGCCAGCAGCGCTAGTGGGTTTGATTCACCCCTCCACTTT. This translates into CASSASGFDSPLHF.

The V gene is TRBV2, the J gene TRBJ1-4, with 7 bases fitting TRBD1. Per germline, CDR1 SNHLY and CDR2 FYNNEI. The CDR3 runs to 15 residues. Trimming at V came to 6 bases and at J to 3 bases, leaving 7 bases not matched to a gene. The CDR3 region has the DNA TGTGCCAGCAGCAATCAGGGGGGGCCTAATGAAAAACTGTTTTTT. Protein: CASSNQGGPNEKLFF.

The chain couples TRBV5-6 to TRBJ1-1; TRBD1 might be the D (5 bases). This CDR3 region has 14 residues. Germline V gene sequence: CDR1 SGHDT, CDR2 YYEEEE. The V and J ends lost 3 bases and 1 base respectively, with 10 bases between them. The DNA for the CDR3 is TGTGCCAGCAGCTGGGGACTTTCGAACACTGAAGCTTTCTTT. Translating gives CASSWGLSNTEAFF.

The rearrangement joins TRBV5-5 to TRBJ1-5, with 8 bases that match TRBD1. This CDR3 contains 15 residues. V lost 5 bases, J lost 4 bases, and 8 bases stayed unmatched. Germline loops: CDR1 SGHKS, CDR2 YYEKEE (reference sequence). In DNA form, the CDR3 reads TGTGCCAGCAGTAAACCGGGACAGGCTAATCAGCCCCAGCATTTT. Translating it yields CASSKPGQANQPQHF. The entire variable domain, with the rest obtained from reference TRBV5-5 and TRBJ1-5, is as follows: DAGVTQSPTHLIKTRGQQVTLRCSPISGHKSVSWYQQVLGQGPQFIFQYYEKEERGRGNFPDRFSARQFPNYSSELNVNALLLGDSALYLCASSKPGQANQPQHFGDGTRLSIL.

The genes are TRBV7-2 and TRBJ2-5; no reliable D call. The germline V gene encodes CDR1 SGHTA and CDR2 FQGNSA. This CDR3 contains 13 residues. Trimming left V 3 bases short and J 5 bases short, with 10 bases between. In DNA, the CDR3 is TGTGCCAGCAGCTTCCACGCTAGTGAGACCCAGTACTTC. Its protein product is CASSFHASETQYF.

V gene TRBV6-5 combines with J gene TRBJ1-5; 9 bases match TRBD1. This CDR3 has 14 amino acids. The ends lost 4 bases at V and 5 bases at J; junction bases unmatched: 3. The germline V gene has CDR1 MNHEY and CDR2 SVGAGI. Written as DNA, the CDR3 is TGTGCCAGCAGTTCGCGGACAGGGGATCAGCCCCAGCATTTT. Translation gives CASSSRTGDQPQHF.

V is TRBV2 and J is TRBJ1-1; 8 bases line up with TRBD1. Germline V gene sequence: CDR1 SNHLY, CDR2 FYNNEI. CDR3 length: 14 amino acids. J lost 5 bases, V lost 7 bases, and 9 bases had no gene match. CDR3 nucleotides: TGTGCCAGCAAGAAAGACAGGGGCGGAACTGAAGCTTTCTTT. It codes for CASKKDRGGTEAFF.

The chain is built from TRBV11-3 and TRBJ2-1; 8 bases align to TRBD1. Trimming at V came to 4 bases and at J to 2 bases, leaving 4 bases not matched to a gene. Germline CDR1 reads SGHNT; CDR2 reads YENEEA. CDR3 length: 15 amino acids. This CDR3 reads CASSSGQGTYNEQFF. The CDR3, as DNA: TGTGCCAGCAGCTCTGGACAGGGAACCTACAATGAGCAGTTCTTC.